Listed below are T cell receptor beta chains from one sample, sequenced in a study of cytomegalovirus exposure and HLA in healthy donors. Profiling relied on immunoSEQ multiplex PCR, and the TCRdb table lists in-frame clones only, not all of them. The table has under 95,000 clones, around 81% seen once. Material for sequencing was PBMCs. Receptor source: a male donor in good health and CMV-seronegative. Each CDR3 is given with its conserved first and last residue. D genes are given only for firm matches. For some rows the clone size is stated as once, few or many, or as a class when expanded; others skip it.

TRBD1 | TRBJ2-1 | TRBV7-8 | NA | TGTGCCAGCAGCTTATCAGGGGGTGAATGCACGCAGTTCTTC | CASSLSGGECTQFF
NA | TRBJ2-3 | TRBV7-2 | NA | TGTGTTGTTTGGGCTGAGACAGATACGCAGTATTTT | CVVWAETDTQYF
NA | TRBJ2-3 | TRBV27 | NA | TGTGCCAGCAGGACCCGGGGGTCCGCAGATACGCAGTATTTT | CASRTRGSADTQYF
NA | TRBJ1-1 | TRBV11-1 | NA | TGTGCCAGCAGCTTAGACGCCGGGAACACTGAAGCTTTCTTT | CASSLDAGNTEAFF
NA | TRBJ2-3 | TRBV14 | NA | TGTGCCAGCAGCCAAGATTGGGGGGGCACAGATACGCAGTATTTT | CASSQDWGGTDTQYF
NA | TRBJ1-2 | TRBV7-9 | NA | TGTGCCAGCAGCTTGCTCGGAGGGCCCCACGGGGGCTACACCTTC | CASSLLGGPHGGYTF
NA | TRBJ2-6 | TRBV10-3 | NA | TGTGCCATCAGTGTCCGCGACAGCTCTGGGGCCAACGTCCTGACTTTC | CAISVRDSSGANVLTF
NA | TRBJ2-5 | TRBV15 | NA | TGTGCCACCAGCAGAGTCCAGGGGGAGACCCAGTACTTC | CATSRVQGETQYF
NA | TRBJ1-1 | TRBV5-1 | NA | TGCGCCAGCAGCCCACAGGGTTCGAACACTGAAGCTTTCTTT | CASSPQGSNTEAFF
NA | TRBJ1-1 | TRBV20-1 | NA | TGCAGTGCTAGACAGGATCTTGAAGCTTTCTTT | CSARQDLEAFF
NA | TRBJ2-5 | TRBV11-2 | NA | TGTGCCAGCAGCTTAGCGGGGGAGACCCAGTACTTC | CASSLAGETQYF
NA | TRBJ2-7 | TRBV7-3 | few | TGTGCCAGCAGCTCCCAGTCGGGGGACGAGCAGTACTTC | CASSSQSGDEQYF
TRBD2 | TRBJ2-7 | TRBV4-1 | NA | TGCGCCAGCAGCCAAGAGGGGACTAGCGTTGGGCATCGGAGATACTTC | CASSQEGTSVGHRRYF
NA | TRBJ1-1 | TRBV28 | NA | TGTGCCAGCAGTTTATCCCACTCTGTTGGGAACACTGAAGCTTTCTTT | CASSLSHSVGNTEAFF
NA | TRBJ1-1 | TRBV28 | NA | TGTGCCAGCAGTTTATACGGCCGGGGGAACACTGAAGCTTTCTTT | CASSLYGRGNTEAFF
NA | TRBJ2-3 | TRBV5-1 | NA | TGCGCCAGCAGCATTTCCGGGACTGCAGTTGATACGCAGTATTTT | CASSISGTAVDTQYF
NA | TRBJ2-3 | TRBV29-1 | NA | TGCAGCGTTGCGGACAGTTTGAGAGATACGCAGTATTTT | CSVADSLRDTQYF
TRBD2 | TRBJ2-3 | TRBV27 | few | TGTGCCAGCAGTTTAGCAGCGGGGGCGGATACGCAGTATTTT | CASSLAAGADTQYF
NA | TRBJ2-1 | TRBV5-4 | NA | TGTGCCAGCAGCGGAACTAGTTTGAATGAGCAGTTCTTC | CASSGTSLNEQFF
NA | TRBJ2-7 | TRBV5-4 | NA | TGTGCCAGCAGCTCCAGCTCCTACGAGCAGTACTTC | CASSSSSYEQYF
NA | TRBJ1-6 | TRBV14 | NA | TGTGCCAGCAGCCAAGGGCGAGGCTATAATTCACCCCTCCACTTT | CASSQGRGYNSPLHF
NA | TRBJ1-5 | TRBV2 | NA | TGTGCCAGCAGGGGACTGGATCAGCCCCAGCATTTT | CASRGLDQPQHF
TRBD1 | TRBJ1-5 | TRBV6-6 | once | TGTGCCAGCAGTTACGAACAGGGGTGGCAGCCCCAGCATTTT | CASSYEQGWQPQHF
NA | TRBJ2-1 | TRBV7-2 | few | TGTGCCAGCAGCCGTAACAATGAGCAGTTCTTC | CASSRNNEQFF
NA | TRBJ2-3 | TRBV9 | once | TGTGCCAGCAGCGCCTCTAGCGCAACTAGCACAGATACGCAGTATTTT | CASSASSATSTDTQYF
NA | TRBJ2-4 | TRBV5-1 | NA | TGCGCCAGCAGCTTGCAGGGTGGGATTCAGTACTTC | CASSLQGGIQYF
NA | TRBJ2-7 | TRBV2 | NA | TGTGCCAGCAGTGTTGGGGGAGGCTCCTACGAGCAGTACTTC | CASSVGGGSYEQYF
NA | TRBJ2-7 | TRBV29-1 | NA | TGCAGCGTTGAAGATCCATGGGGGGAAAGCTCCTACGAGCAGTACTTC | CSVEDPWGESSYEQYF
NA | TRBJ1-4 | TRBV6-6 | NA | TGTGCCAGCAGCTCATCAGGGGACGGAGATGAAAAACTGTTTTTT | CASSSSGDGDEKLFF
NA | TRBJ2-1 | TRBV7-2 | few | TGTGCCAGCAGCCCCCGCGGGGCCGCCAATGAGCAGTTCTTC | CASSPRGAANEQFF